Shown below are 28 T cell receptor beta chains from a single sample sequenced in a study of PD-L1 blockade in urothelial cancer. Assay: immunoSEQ multiplex PCR; the TCRdb copy retains only in-frame clones and omits some. This sample carries fewer than 75,000 clones, about 90% of them seen once, and the ten largest clones take more than 3.5%. Specified time point: pretreatment peripheral blood. The input for sequencing was PBMCs, taken around atezolizumab (anti-PD-L1) treatment. The source is a man aged 70 or older with urothelial cancer.

V usage is TRBV6-5 and J usage is TRBJ2-7; D might be TRBD2 (5 bases). The germline V and J ends were trimmed by 5 bases and 7 bases, with 21 bases remaining between them. CDR1 and CDR2 from the germline V gene are MNHEY and SVGAGI. CDR3 length: 15 residues. DNA for the CDR3: TGTGCCAGCAGTCAGCATCCTGGACTTATAAGTGAGCAGTACTTC. Its protein product is CASSQHPGLISEQYF.

The CDR3 nucleotides are TGTGCCAGTAGTACCCCGGACTTCCCCTACGAGCAGTACTTC. Residues: CASSTPDFPYEQYF. The chain employs TRBV19 and TRBJ2-7; D is possibly TRBD2 (5 bases). CDR1 and CDR2 (germline): LNHDA, SQIVND (reference sequence). This CDR3 region has 14 residues. V was cut by 4 bases and J by 2 bases, with 12 bases left in between.

This chain uses TRBV7-9 with TRBJ2-3; D possibly corresponds to TRBD2 (6 bases). Germline V gene sequence: CDR1 SEHNR, CDR2 FQNEAQ (reference sequence). V shed 0 bases and J shed 4 bases, with 14 bases lying between them. The CDR3 loop spans 16 amino acids. The CDR3 nucleotides read TGTGCCAGCAGCTTAGCTTCGGGAGTTAGGCCAGATACGCAGTATTTT. It yields the protein CASSLASGVRPDTQYF. Looking up the rest from reference TRBV7-9 and TRBJ2-3 gives the full variable domain: DTGVSQNPRHKITKRGQNVTFRCDPISEHNRLYWYRQTLGQGPEFLTYFQNEAQLEKSRLLSDRFSAERPKGSFSTLEIQRTEQGDSAMYLCASSLASGVRPDTQYFGPGTRLTVL.

This chain connects TRBV2 to TRBJ2-7, with a weak D call TRBD2 (7 bases). This CDR3 is 14 amino acids long. The V and J ends lost 8 bases and 1 base respectively, with 15 bases between them. Germline-derived CDR1 and CDR2 are SNHLY and FYNNEI. CDR3 bases: TGTGCCAGCGTGGGCCGGGGGGCATCCTACGAGCAGTACTTC. It translates to CASVGRGASYEQYF. Full variable domain (rest looked up from reference TRBV2 and TRBJ2-7): EPEVTQTPSHQVTQMGQEVILRCVPISNHLYFYWYRQILGQKVEFLVSFYNNEISEKSEIFDDQFSVERPDGSNFTLKIRSTKLEDSAMYFCASVGRGASYEQYFGPGTRLTVT.

This chain connects TRBV28 to TRBJ1-2; 8 bases agree with TRBD1. The trim removed 4 bases at V and 5 bases at J, leaving 3 bases unmatched. Germline CDR1 is MDHEN and CDR2 is SYDVKM. This CDR3 spans 13 amino acids. The CDR3 is CASSSRQGYGYTF. The DNA for the CDR3 is TGTGCCAGCAGTTCCCGACAGGGGTATGGCTACACCTTC.

The rearrangement uses TRBV28 and TRBJ2-7, with TRBD1 matching 7 bases. The CDR3 covers 14 residues. J was trimmed by 0 bases and V by 6 bases; bases with no gene match: 5. Germline CDR1 MDHEN, CDR2 SYDVKM. For the CDR3, the DNA is TGTGCCAGCAGGTCAGGGGGTAACTCCTACGAGCAGTACTTC. Translated, it gives CASRSGGNSYEQYF.

Comments on this clone: Other DNA sequences from this sample encode an identical CDR3 as well. CDR3 sequence reads: CASSLGQNYGYTF. The CDR3 DNA follows: TGTGCCAGCAGTTTAGGGCAGAACTATGGCTACACCTTC. This chain links TRBV28 with TRBJ1-2; D gene ambiguous. The CDR3 runs to 13 residues. Germline CDR1 and CDR2: MDHEN and SYDVKM. Trimming cost V 2 bases and J 2 bases, with 6 bases left between them.

This clone was found once. The junction departs from the called germline gene at one end, perhaps through a read error. The rearrangement links TRBV5-1 to TRBJ2-1; D is uncertain. The CDR3 contains 11 residues. CDR1 and CDR2 from the germline V gene are SGHRS and YFSETQ. CDR3 coding DNA: TGCGCCAGCAGCTCCGACAATGAGCAGTTCTTC. Translating gives CASSSDNEQFF.

This clone was recorded once. The chain's CDR3 is CASALGLAGKNEQFF. CDR3 coding DNA: TGCGCCAGCGCCCTGGGACTAGCGGGTAAAAATGAGCAGTTCTTC. The rearrangement uses TRBV5-1 and TRBJ2-1, with 12 bases aligning to TRBD2. Germline V gives CDR1 SGHRS, CDR2 YFSETQ. The CDR3 is made up of 15 amino acids. The V segment lost 7 bases and the J segment 7 bases; nucleotides outside the gene matches: 9. Using reference TRBV5-1 and TRBJ2-1 for the parts outside the CDR3, the full variable domain is KAGVTQTPRYLIKTRGQQVTLSCSPISGHRSVSWYQQTPGQGLQFLFEYFSETQRNKGNFPGRFSGRQFSNSRSEMNVSTLELGDSALYLCASALGLAGKNEQFFGPGTRLTVL.

The CDR3 region is CSVGTSGRYEQYF. The CDR3 nucleotides are TGCAGCGTCGGGACTAGCGGGAGATACGAGCAGTACTTC. The chain has TRBV29-1 and TRBJ2-7, with 14 nucleotides matching TRBD2. The CDR3 has 13 amino acids. V was pared by 6 bases and J by 4 bases, with 2 bases of the junction left unmatched. CDR1 and CDR2 from the germline V gene are SQVTM and ANQGSEA.

The chain links TRBV9 to TRBJ2-2; no reliable D call. V was cut by 0 bases and J by 6 bases, with 15 bases left in between. Germline values: CDR1 SGDLS, CDR2 YYNGEE. This CDR3 has 16 residues. The CDR3 spells CASSVGAGSGAGELFF. CDR3 DNA: TGTGCCAGCAGCGTAGGGGCCGGTTCTGGCGCCGGGGAGCTGTTTTTT.

V usage is TRBV5-6 and J usage is TRBJ2-7, with a weak D call TRBD2 (5 bases). CDR1 and CDR2 from the germline V gene are SGHDT and YYEEEE. The CDR3 sequence is 14 residues long. V was cut by 0 bases and J by 3 bases, with 10 bases left in between. This CDR3 is CASSLGTSHYEQYF. As DNA, the CDR3 is TGTGCCAGCAGCTTGGGGACTTCGCACTACGAGCAGTACTTC.

This rearrangement joins TRBV6-1 to TRBJ2-2; 9 nucleotides line up with TRBD1. This CDR3 has 16 residues. V lost 2 bases, J lost 7 bases, and 8 bases stayed unmatched. The germline CDR1 and CDR2 sequences are MNHNS and SASEGT. The CDR3 sequence is CASSEPGQGRSGELFF. In nucleotides, the CDR3 is TGTGCCAGCAGTGAACCCGGACAGGGGAGGAGCGGGGAGCTGTTTTTT.

The CDR3 DNA reads TGCGCCAGCAGCCAAGATCAGGGGACAGGGGGCTTACAGCCCCAGCATTTT. Protein sequence: CASSQDQGTGGLQPQHF. The chain has TRBV4-1 and TRBJ1-5; 12 positions match TRBD1. CDR1 is MGHRA and CDR2 is YSYEKL in the germline V gene. The CDR3 has 17 residues. The V gene end was trimmed by 0 bases and the J gene end by 7 bases; junction bases not matched to a gene: 7.

This clone has more than one count but fewer than ten. This chain joins TRBV18 and TRBJ2-7, with D possibly matching TRBD2 (5 bases). CDR3 size: 12 residues. Trimming cost V 2 bases and J 7 bases, with 9 bases left between them. The germline V gene encodes CDR1 KGHSH and CDR2 LQKENI. The CDR3 nucleotides read TGTGCCAGCTCACCAAGGACTGGGGAGCAGTACTTC. It specifies CASSPRTGEQYF. The complete variable domain, with remaining parts taken from reference TRBV18 and TRBJ2-7, reads NAGVMQNPRHLVRRRGQEARLRCSPMKGHSHVYWYRQLPEEGLKFMVYLQKENIIDESGMPKERFSAEFPKEGPSILRIQQVVRGDSAAYFCASSPRTGEQYFGPGTRLTVT.

As for this clone: Other nucleotide sequences from this sample produce the same CDR3. This chain joins TRBV6-5 and TRBJ1-5; TRBD1 aligns across 7 bases. V lost 5 bases, J lost 2 bases, and 3 bases stayed unmatched. Germline V gives CDR1 MNHEY, CDR2 SVGAGI. This CDR3 has 14 residues. The CDR3 loop reads CASSRGRGNQPQHF. The CDR3 DNA is TGTGCCAGCAGTAGGGGGCGGGGCAATCAGCCCCAGCATTTT.

V gene TRBV7-6 combines with J gene TRBJ2-2; 9 bases fit TRBD2. Germline values: CDR1 SGHVS, CDR2 FNYEAQ. Trimming removed 0 bases from V and 1 base from J; junction bases left unmatched: 3. The CDR3 runs 17 residues. The CDR3 region has the DNA TGTGCCAGCAGCTTAGCGACAGCGGGGGGGAACACCGGGGAGCTGTTTTTT. This codes for CASSLATAGGNTGELFF. Drawing the rest from reference TRBV7-6 and TRBJ2-2, the complete variable domain is GAGVSQSPRYKVTKRGQDVALRCDPISGHVSLYWYRQALGQGPEFLTYFNYEAQQDKSGLPNDRFSAERPEGSISTLTIQRTEQRDSAMYRCASSLATAGGNTGELFFGEGSRLTVL.

The rearrangement uses TRBV28 and TRBJ2-7, with 8 bases aligning to TRBD1. The CDR3 length is 17 residues. Germline CDR1 and CDR2: MDHEN and SYDVKM. J was trimmed by 0 bases and V by 8 bases; bases with no gene match: 15. CDR3 region: CASRSSFGTGFSYEQYF. CDR3 coding DNA: TGTGCCAGCCGATCATCGTTCGGGACAGGATTCTCCTACGAGCAGTACTTC.

The V and J genes are TRBV5-6 and TRBJ2-1, with 7 bases lining up with TRBD2. The length of the CDR3 is 14 residues. V was clipped by 4 bases and J by 8 bases; unmatched bases: 9. In germline, CDR1 is SGHDT, CDR2 YYEEEE. The CDR3 is CASSPKGLVDEQFF. The CDR3 DNA is TGTGCCAGCAGCCCGAAAGGACTAGTCGATGAGCAGTTCTTC.

This chain uses TRBV5-1 with TRBJ2-7; 12 bases align to TRBD1. The CDR3 has 15 amino acids. Germline values: CDR1 SGHRS, CDR2 YFSETQ. The J segment lost 6 bases and the V segment lost 4 bases, leaving 8 bases of the junction unmatched. The CDR3 DNA is TGCGCCAGCAGCCCGGCCGGGACAGGGGGCCCCGAGCAGTACTTC. Residues: CASSPAGTGGPEQYF.

CDR3 residues: CASSRPQNRGGLGEQYF. CDR3 nucleotides: TGCGCCAGCAGCCGTCCCCAAAACAGGGGGGGTTTAGGCGAGCAGTACTTC. The chain couples TRBV4-1 to TRBJ2-7; possibly TRBD1 for D (8 bases). CDR3 length: 17 residues. V was shortened by 4 bases and J by 6 bases, with 25 bases between the two germline ends. Germline V lookup: CDR1 MGHRA, CDR2 YSYEKL.

V usage is TRBV28 and J usage is TRBJ2-7; TRBD2 is a possible D gene (6 bases). This CDR3 spans 12 amino acids. The germline V gene encodes CDR1 MDHEN and CDR2 SYDVKM. Trimming shortened V by 3 bases and J by 3 bases, and 6 bases separated the two germline ends. CDR3 protein: CASSLTSYEQYF. CDR3 coding DNA: TGTGCCAGCAGTTTGACTAGCTACGAGCAGTACTTC.

V gene TRBV28 combines with J gene TRBJ2-7, with D maybe TRBD1 (6 bases). The germline V gene has CDR1 MDHEN and CDR2 SYDVKM. V was clipped by 6 bases and J by 3 bases, with 12 bases between them. The CDR3 covers 13 residues. CDR3 region: CASSYRDFYEQYF. The DNA of the CDR3 is TGTGCCAGCAGCTACAGGGATTTCTACGAGCAGTACTTC.

V usage is TRBV5-5 and J usage is TRBJ1-5; D is unclear. This CDR3 comprises 13 residues. Germline V gene data show CDR1 as SGHKS and CDR2 as YYEKEE (reference sequence). The germline V and J ends were trimmed by 1 base and 0 bases, with 2 bases remaining between them. The CDR3 here is CASSLRSNQPQHF. In DNA, the CDR3 is TGTGCCAGCAGCTTGCGTAGCAATCAGCCCCAGCATTTT.

This clone came up once. The CDR3 protein is CASSSTHQETQYF. The CDR3 coding sequence is TGTGCCAGCAGCTCCACTCACCAAGAGACCCAGTACTTC. This rearrangement joins TRBV7-3 to TRBJ2-5; D gene ambiguous. CDR1 is SGHTA and CDR2 is FQGTGA in the germline V gene. V dropped 4 bases and J dropped 0 bases, with 6 bases sitting between them. CDR3 size: 13 residues.

The J gene is TRBJ2-7, the V gene TRBV6-5, with 10 bases fitting TRBD1. After removal of 4 bases from V and 2 bases from J, the junction contained 8 bases not matched to a gene. This CDR3 spans 16 amino acids. Germline-derived CDR1 and CDR2 are MNHEY and SVGAGI. CDR3 sequence (DNA): TGTGCCAGCAGTTTCATTACGACAGGGGGCACCTACGAGCAGTACTTC. Protein product: CASSFITTGGTYEQYF.

The genes are TRBV19 and TRBJ2-2, with D possibly TRBD1 on 5 matching bases. V lost 2 bases, J lost 0 bases, and 10 bases lay in between. From germline, CDR1 is LNHDA and CDR2 SQIVND (reference sequence). The CDR3 contains 16 residues. The DNA of the CDR3 is TGTGCCAGTAGTATAAGGGCAGGGCCGAACACCGGGGAGCTGTTTTTT. Translated: CASSIRAGPNTGELFF.

V and J are TRBV5-4 and TRBJ2-3, with a possible D match to TRBD1 (6 bases). V lost 1 base, J lost 4 bases, and 13 bases lay in between. CDR3 length: 15 residues. The germline V gene encodes CDR1 SGHNT and CDR2 YYREEE (reference sequence). The CDR3 DNA follows: TGTGCCAGCAGCTTGTATTCCCAGGGGTCAGATACGCAGTATTTT. It specifies CASSLYSQGSDTQYF.